This T cell receptor (beta chain) originates from a study of blood T cell repertoires in COVID-19. As for the study in general: Acute and convalescent COVID-19 samples came from the United States, Italy and Spain.

From germline, CDR1 is SGDLS and CDR2 YYNGEE. CDR3 size: 16 residues. Trimming at V came to 1 base and at J to 4 bases, leaving 6 bases not matched to a gene. Profiling relied on immunoSEQ multiplex PCR, and the TCRdb table lists in-frame clones only, not all of them. The table has 90,000 to 120,000 clones, approximately 83% seen once. The J gene is TRBJ1-3, the V gene TRBV9, with 9 bases fitting TRBD1. The clonotype comes from a woman aged 70-85 years with acute or convalescent COVID-19. The specimen was peripheral blood. The CDR3 DNA reads TGTGCCAGCAGCGTATCACAGGGGGCGACGGGAAACACCATATATTTT. Its translation is CASSVSQGATGNTIYF.